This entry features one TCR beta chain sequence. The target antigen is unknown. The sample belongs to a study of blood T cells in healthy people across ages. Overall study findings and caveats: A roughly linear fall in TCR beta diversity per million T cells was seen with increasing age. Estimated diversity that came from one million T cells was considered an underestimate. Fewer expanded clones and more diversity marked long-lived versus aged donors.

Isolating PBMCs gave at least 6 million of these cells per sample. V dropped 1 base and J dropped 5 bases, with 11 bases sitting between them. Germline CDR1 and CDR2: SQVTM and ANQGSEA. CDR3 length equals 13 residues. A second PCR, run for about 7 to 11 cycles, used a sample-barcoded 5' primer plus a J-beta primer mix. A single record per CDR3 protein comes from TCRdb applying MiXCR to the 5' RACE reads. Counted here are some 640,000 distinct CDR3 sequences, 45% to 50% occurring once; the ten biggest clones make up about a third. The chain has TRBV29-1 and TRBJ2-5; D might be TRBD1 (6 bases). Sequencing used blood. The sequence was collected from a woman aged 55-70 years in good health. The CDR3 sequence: CSVEAGVRETQYF. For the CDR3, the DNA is TGCAGCGTTGAAGCAGGGGTGCGGGAGACCCAGTACTTC.